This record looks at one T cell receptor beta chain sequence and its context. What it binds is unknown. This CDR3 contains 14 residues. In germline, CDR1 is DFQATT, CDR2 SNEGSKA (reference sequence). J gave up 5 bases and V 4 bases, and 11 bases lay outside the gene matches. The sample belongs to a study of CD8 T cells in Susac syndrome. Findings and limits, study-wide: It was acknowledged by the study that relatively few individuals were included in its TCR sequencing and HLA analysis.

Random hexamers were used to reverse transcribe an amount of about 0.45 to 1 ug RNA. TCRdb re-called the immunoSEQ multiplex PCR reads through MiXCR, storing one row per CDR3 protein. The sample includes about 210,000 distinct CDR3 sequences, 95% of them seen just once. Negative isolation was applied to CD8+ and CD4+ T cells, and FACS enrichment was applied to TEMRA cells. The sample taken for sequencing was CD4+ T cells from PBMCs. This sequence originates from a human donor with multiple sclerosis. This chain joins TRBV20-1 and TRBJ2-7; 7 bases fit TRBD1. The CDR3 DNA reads TGCAGTGCTACTGACAGGGCCAGGGGTGACGAGCAGTACGTC. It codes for CSATDRARGDEQYV.